The text below deals with one TCR beta chain. Other DNA sequences of this sample code for an identical CDR3. This sample stems from a study of cytomegalovirus exposure and HLA in healthy donors. Among the 120 or so subjects of the validation cohort, separate from the roughly 670-subject first cohort, were the donors. This CDR3 spans 13 amino acids. Germline V gene data show CDR1 as MGHRA and CDR2 as YSYEKL. V gave up 1 base and J gave up 5 bases, with 8 bases separating them. The protocol was immunoSEQ multiplex PCR, while the TCRdb copy is restricted to in-frame clones and leaves out a portion. The table lists about 190,000 clones, roughly 86% of them singletons.

Sequenced input: PBMCs. This clonotype was sampled from a woman aged 18-29 years in good health and CMV-seronegative. V and J are TRBV4-1 and TRBJ2-5; D is ambiguous. Here the CDR3 DNA reads TGCGCCAGCAGCCAAGCTGTCCCCGAGACCCAGTACTTC. Translation: CASSQAVPETQYF.